This T cell receptor (beta chain) was obtained from a study of beta chain features in type 1 diabetes. Study-wide findings and caveats: cDNA-based reads could over-represent cells with high TCR expression.

As concerns this clone: Its antigen is unknown.

Every isolated RNA sample was fully reverse transcribed, so sequencing captured expressed TCRB transcripts. TCRdb's copy holds only in-frame clones and misses some; the assay was immunoSEQ multiplex PCR. The repertoire has 400,000 to 600,000 clones, roughly 30% of them found once; the top ten carry 0.06% to 0.07%. This CDR3 comprises 14 residues. CDR1 is GTSNPN and CDR2 is SVGIG in the germline V gene (reference sequence). Losses at the gene ends were 2 bases for V and 8 bases for J; bases not matched to a gene: 8. The source of this sequence is a man between 18 and 29 years old in good health. The sequencing sample was made of naive CD4+ T cells from blood. The chain employs TRBV30 and TRBJ1-4; 7 bases agree with TRBD1. The CDR3 protein is CAWSLQGIGEKLFF. The CDR3 nucleotides read TGTGCCTGGAGTTTACAGGGGATTGGGGAAAAACTGTTTTTT.